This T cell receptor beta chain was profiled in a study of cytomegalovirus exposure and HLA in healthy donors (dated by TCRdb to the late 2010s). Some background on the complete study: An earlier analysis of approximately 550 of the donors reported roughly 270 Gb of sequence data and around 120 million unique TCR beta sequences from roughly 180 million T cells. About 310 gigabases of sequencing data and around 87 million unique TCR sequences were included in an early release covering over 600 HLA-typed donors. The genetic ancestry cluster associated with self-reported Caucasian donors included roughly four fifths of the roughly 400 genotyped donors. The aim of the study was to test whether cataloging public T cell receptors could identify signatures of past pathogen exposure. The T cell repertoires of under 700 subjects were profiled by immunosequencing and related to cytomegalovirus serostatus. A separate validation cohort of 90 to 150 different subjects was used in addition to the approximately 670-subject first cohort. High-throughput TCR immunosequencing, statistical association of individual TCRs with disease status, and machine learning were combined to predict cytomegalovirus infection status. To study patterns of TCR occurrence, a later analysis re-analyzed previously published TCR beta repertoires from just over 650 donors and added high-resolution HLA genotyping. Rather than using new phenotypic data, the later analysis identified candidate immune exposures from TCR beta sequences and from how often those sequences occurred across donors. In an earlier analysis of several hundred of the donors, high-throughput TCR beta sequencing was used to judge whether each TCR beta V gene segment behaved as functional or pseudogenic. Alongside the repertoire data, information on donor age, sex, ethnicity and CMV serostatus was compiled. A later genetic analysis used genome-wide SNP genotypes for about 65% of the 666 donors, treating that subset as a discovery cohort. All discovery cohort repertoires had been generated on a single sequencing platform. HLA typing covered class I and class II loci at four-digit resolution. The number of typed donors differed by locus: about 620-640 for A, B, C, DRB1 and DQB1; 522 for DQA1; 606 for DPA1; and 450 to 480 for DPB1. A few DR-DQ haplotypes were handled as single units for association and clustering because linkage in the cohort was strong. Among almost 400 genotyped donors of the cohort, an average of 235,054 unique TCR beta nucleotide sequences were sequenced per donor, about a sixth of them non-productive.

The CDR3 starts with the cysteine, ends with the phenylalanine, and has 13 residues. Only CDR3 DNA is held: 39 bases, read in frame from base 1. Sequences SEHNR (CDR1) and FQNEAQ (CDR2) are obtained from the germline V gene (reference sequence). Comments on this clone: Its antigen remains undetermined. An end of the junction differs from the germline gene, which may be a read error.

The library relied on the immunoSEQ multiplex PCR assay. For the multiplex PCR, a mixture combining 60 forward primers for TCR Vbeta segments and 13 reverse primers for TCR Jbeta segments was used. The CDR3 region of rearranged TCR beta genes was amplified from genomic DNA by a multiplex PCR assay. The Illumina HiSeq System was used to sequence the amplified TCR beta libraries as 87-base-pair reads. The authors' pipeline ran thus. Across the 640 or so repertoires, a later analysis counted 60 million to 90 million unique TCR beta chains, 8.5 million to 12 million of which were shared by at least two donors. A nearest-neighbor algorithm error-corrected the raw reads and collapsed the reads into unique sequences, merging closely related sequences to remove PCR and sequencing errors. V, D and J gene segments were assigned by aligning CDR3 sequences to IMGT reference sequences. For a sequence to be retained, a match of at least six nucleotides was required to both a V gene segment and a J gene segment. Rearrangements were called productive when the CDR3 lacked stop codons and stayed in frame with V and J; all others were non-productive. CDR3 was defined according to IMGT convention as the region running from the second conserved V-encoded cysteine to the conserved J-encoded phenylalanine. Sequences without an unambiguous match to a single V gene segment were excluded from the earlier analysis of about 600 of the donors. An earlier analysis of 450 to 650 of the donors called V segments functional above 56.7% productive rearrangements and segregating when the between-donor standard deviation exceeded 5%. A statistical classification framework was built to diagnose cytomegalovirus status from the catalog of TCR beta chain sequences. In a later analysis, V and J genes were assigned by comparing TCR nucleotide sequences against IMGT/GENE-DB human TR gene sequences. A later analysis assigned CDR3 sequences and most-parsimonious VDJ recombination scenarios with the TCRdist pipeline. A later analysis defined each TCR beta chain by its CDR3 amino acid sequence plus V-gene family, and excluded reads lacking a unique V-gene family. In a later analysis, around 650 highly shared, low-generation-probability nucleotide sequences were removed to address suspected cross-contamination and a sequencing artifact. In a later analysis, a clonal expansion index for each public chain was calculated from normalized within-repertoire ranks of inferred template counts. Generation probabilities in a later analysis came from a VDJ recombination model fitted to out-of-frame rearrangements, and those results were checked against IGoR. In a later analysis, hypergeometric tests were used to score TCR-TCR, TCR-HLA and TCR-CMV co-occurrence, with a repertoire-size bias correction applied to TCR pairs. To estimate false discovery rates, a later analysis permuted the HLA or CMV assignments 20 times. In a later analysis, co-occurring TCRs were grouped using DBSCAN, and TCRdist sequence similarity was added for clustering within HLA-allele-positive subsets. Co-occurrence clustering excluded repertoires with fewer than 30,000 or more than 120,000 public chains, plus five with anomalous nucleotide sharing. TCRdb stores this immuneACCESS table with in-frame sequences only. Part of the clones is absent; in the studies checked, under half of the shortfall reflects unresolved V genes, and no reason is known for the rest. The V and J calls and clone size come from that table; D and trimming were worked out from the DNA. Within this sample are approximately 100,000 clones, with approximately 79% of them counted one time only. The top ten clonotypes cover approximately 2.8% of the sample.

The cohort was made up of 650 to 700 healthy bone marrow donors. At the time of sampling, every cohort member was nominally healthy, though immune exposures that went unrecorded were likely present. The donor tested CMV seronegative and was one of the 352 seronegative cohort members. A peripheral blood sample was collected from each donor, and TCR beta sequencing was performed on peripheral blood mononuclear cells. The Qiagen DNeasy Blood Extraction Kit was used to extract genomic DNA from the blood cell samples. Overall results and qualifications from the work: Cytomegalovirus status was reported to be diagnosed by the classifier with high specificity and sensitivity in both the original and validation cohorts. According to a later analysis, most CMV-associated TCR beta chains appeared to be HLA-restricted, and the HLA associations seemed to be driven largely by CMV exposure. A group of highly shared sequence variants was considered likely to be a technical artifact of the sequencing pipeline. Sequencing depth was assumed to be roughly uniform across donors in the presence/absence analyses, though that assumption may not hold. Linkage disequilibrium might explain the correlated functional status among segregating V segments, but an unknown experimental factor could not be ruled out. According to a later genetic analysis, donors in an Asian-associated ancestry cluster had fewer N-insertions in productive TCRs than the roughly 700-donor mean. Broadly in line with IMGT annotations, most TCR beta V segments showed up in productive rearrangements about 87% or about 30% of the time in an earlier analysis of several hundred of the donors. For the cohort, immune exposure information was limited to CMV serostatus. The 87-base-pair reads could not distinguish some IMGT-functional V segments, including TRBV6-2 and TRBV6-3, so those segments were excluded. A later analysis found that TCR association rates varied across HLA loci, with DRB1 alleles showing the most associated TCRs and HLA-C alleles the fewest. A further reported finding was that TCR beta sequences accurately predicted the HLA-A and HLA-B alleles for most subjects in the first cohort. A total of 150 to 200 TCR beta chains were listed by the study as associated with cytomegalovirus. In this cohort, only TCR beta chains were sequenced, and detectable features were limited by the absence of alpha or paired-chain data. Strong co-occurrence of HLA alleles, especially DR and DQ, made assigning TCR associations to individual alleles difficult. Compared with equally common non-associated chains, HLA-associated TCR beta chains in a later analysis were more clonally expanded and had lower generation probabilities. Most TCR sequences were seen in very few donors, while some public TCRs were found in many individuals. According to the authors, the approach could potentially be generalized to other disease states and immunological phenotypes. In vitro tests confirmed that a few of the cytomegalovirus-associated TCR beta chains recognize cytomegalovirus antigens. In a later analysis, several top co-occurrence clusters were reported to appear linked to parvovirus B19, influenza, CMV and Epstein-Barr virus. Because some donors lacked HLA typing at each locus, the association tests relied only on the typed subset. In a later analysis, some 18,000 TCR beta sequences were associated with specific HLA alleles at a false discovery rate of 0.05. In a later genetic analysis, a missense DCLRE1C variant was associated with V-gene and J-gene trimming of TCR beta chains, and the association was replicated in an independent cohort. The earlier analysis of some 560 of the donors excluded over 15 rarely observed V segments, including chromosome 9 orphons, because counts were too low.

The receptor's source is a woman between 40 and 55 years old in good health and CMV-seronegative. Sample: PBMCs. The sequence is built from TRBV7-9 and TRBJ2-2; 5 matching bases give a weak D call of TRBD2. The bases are TGTGCCAGCAGCTTAGCAGTAGCCGGGAAGCTGTTTTTT. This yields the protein CASSLAVAGKLFF.